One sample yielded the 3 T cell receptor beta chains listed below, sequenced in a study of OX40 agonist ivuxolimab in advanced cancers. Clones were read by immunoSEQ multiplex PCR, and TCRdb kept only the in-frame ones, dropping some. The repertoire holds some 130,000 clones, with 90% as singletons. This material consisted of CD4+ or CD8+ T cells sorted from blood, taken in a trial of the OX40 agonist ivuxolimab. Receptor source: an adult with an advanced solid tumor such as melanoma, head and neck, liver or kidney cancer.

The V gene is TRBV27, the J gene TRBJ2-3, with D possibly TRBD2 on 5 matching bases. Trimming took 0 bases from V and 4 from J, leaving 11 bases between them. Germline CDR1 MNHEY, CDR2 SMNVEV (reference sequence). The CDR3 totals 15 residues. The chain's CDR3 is CASSLSGLASDTQYF. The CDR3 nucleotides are TGTGCCAGCAGTTTATCGGGCCTAGCTTCAGATACGCAGTATTTT.

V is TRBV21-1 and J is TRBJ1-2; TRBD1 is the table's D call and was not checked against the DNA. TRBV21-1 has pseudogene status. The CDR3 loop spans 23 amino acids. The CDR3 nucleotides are TGTGCCAGCACCATGGGCCGGGAATGGGCCGGAAGGACAGCTCACACTGTTAACTATGGCTACACCTTC. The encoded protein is CASTMGREWAGRTAHTVNYGYTF.

CDR3 in amino acids: CALSDGWGTTGELFF. CDR3 DNA sequence: TGTGCCTTATCGGACGGGTGGGGGACGACCGGGGAGCTGTTTTTT. The chain uses TRBV28 and TRBJ2-2; D might be TRBD1 or TRBD2, each matching 5 bases. Trimming removed 11 bases from V and 5 bases from J, with 21 bases in between. In germline, CDR1 is MDHEN, CDR2 SYDVKM. The CDR3 spans 15 residues. The whole variable domain, filled in from reference TRBV28 and TRBJ2-2, reads DVKVTQSSRYLVKRTGEKVFLECVQDMDHENMFWYRQDPGLGLRLIYFSYDVKMKEKGDIPEGYSVSREKKERFSLILESASTNQTSMYLCALSDGWGTTGELFFGEGSRLTVL.